This TCR beta chain was obtained from a study of regulatory T cells in long-lasting Graves disease. Trimming pared 6 bases from V and 6 bases from J, leaving 27 bases between. The V gene's germline CDR1 is MNHEY and CDR2 SMNVEV (reference sequence). The CDR3 has 17 amino acids. This clonotype showed up many times. Described time point: newly diagnosed GD, antithyroid drugs for less than 3 months. RNA isolated from PBMCs was used to make the TCR library. To make TCR beta libraries, researchers used iRepertoire HTBI primers and Arm-PCR of CDR3 regions. TCRdb reprocessed the multiplex PCR reads with MiXCR, giving one entry per CDR3 protein. The sample has roughly 560,000 distinct CDR3 sequences; approximately 12% are singletons. This same sample was also part of a study on T cells in Graves' hyperthyroidism and ophthalmopathy. That work states: Expanded thyroid clonotypes (above 0.001) were mostly also found in blood. Before onset, by a median of approximately 5.9 months, the model predicted ophthalmopathy.

The TCR sequence derives from a young woman with Graves disease. This rearrangement joins TRBV27 to TRBJ2-7; D might be TRBD1 (6 bases). The sample was peripheral blood mononuclear cells (PBMCs), taken at new diagnosis, from a patient treated with antithyroid drugs. CDR3 DNA sequence: TGTGCCAGCAGCCCCACAGGGCCCGACGGTGGAAAAAGCGAGCAGTACTTC. Residues: CASSPTGPDGGKSEQYF.